This T cell receptor beta chain emerged from a study of neurological immune-mediated disorders. General study results and limits: HTLV-1-associated myelopathy displayed the greatest TCR clonal expansion, and multiple sclerosis exhibited the smallest, lower than that of healthy controls.

The table lists this clonotype with many counts. The antigen is not known. Trimming shortened V by 4 bases and J by 5 bases, and 13 bases separated the two germline ends. The CDR3 has 13 residues. Germline V gene sequence: CDR1 SGHDT, CDR2 YYEEEE. 5'RACE generated cDNA with 10-nucleotide random UMIs. Each CDR3 protein is one row after TCRdb ran MiXCR on the 5' RACE reads. The table includes over 13,000 distinct CDR3 sequences, approximately 7% detected once. This chain links TRBV5-6 with TRBJ2-7; tentatively, D is TRBD1 or TRBD2 (5 bases each). Sequencing used CD8+ T cells from blood. This clonotype was obtained from a woman aged 35 to 49 in good health. The CDR3 here is CASSRGHMNEQYF. The CDR3 DNA reads as TGTGCCAGCAGCCGGGGCCACATGAACGAGCAGTACTTC.